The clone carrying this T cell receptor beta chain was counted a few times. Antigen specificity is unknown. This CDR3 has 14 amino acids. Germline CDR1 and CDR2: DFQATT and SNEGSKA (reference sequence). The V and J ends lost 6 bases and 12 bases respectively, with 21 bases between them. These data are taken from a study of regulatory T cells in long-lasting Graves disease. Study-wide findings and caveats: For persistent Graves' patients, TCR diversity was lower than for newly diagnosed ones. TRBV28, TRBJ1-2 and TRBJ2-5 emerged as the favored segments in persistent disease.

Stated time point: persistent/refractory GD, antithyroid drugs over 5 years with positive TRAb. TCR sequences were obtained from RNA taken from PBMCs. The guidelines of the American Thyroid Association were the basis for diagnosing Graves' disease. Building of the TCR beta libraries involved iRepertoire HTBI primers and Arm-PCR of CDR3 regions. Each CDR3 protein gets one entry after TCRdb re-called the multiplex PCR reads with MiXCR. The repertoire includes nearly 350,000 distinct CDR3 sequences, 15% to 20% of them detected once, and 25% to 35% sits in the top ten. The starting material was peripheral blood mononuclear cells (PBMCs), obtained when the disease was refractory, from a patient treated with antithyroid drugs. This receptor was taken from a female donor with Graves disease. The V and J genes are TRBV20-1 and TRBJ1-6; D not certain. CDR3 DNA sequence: TGCAGTGCCCAGAAAAAGGGAGCAAGGTTACCCCTCCACTTT. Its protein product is CSAQKKGARLPLHF.